This T cell receptor (beta chain) derives from a study of blood T cell repertoires in COVID-19. The wider study: Samples came from the United States, Italy and Spain, spanning acute and convalescent COVID-19. From T cells, B-cell-depleted T cells, or PBMCs came the material, which was cDNA or gDNA.

Authors' methods: For nucleated cells, counts were estimated from reference gene primer amplification. The assay was immunoSEQ multiplex PCR, and TCRdb's table has in-frame clones only and misses some. Clone size and the V and J calls come from that table; the DNA yielded D and trimming. The sample carries fewer than 250,000 clones, 83% recorded once. The source material was peripheral blood. The TCR comes from a woman in her 70s with active or convalescent COVID-19.

The CDR3 protein is CASTNDRGYGYTF. The CDR3 nucleotides read TGTGCCAGTACCAACGACAGGGGCTATGGCTACACCTTC. The V and J genes are TRBV19 and TRBJ1-2, with 8 bases identical to TRBD1. V dropped 7 bases and J dropped 4; count of bases not matched to a gene: 5. CDR3 length equals 13 residues. Germline CDR1 is LNHDA and CDR2 is SQIVND (reference sequence).